This T cell receptor beta chain was obtained from a study of cytomegalovirus exposure and HLA in healthy donors. PCR was performed using 60 Vbeta and 13 Jbeta primers. The method was immunoSEQ multiplex PCR; TCRdb's version includes in-frame clones alone and lacks a portion of them. The table records around 200,000 clones, around three quarters of them present only once. Germline-derived CDR1 and CDR2 are SEHNR and FQNEAQ (reference sequence). CDR3 size: 11 residues. Trimming cost V 11 bases and J 6 bases, with 11 bases left between them. This chain uses TRBV7-9 with TRBJ2-1; a weak D match, TRBD1 (5 bases). This receptor was taken from a boy under 18 in good health and CMV-seronegative. Sequences were obtained from PBMCs. This chain's CDR3 is CAGQGGNEQFF. The CDR3, as DNA: TGTGCCGGCCAGGGTGGCAATGAGCAGTTCTTC.